This T cell receptor beta chain was recovered during a study of cytomegalovirus exposure and HLA in healthy donors. General observations from the study: Most observed TCR sequences were rare, whereas some public TCRs were detected in many donors.

Trimming took 6 bases from V and 10 from J, leaving 15 bases between them. The CDR3 is made up of 12 amino acids. Germline V CDR1 and CDR2: KGHSH, LQKENI. This clone was seen once. Its antigen remains unknown. Clones were sequenced by immunoSEQ multiplex PCR, and TCRdb holds only the in-frame ones, with some missing. The repertoire holds hundreds of thousands of clones, around 87% seen once, with more than 1.5% in the top ten. Sequencing used PBMCs. This sequence joins TRBV18 and TRBJ1-2, with D perhaps matching TRBD1 (6 bases). The clonotype comes from a woman aged 18-29 years in good health and CMV-seropositive. In DNA, the CDR3 is TGTGCCAGCTCCCGACTACAGGGTGACTACACCTTC. This translates into CASSRLQGDYTF.